One and the same sample provided the 14 T cell receptor beta chains below, sequenced in a study of response to subunit inactivated influenza vaccine. From the RT-PCR reads, TCRdb called clonotypes with MiXCR, one entry per CDR3 protein. This sample has hundreds of thousands of distinct CDR3 sequences, with 13% to 15% found just once. Material: PBMCs from blood, obtained less than 15 days before vaccination. The source is a man aged 50 to 59 who received an inactivated influenza vaccine.

J is TRBJ1-2 and V is TRBV18; 8 nucleotides align to TRBD1. The V segment lost 0 bases and the J segment 4 bases; nucleotides outside the gene matches: 4. The length of the CDR3 is 15 residues. CDR1 KGHSH and CDR2 LQKENI come from the germline V gene. For the CDR3, the DNA is TGTGCCAGCTCACCACCGCAGGGGGCCAGCTATGGCTACACCTTC. This codes for CASSPPQGASYGYTF.

This clonotype has just a few counts. The chain has TRBV11-2 and TRBJ1-1; D call uncertain. The CDR3 extends over 18 amino acids. Germline loops: CDR1 SGHAT, CDR2 FQNNGV. With 2 bases removed from V and 0 bases from J, the gap between germline ends came to 19 bases. CDR3 DNA sequence: TGTGCCAGCAGCTTATCTCGTCAGGCCCGACTTATGAACACTGAAGCTTTCTTT. Translated: CASSLSRQARLMNTEAFF.

This chain links TRBV20-1 with TRBJ2-5; 7 bases align to TRBD1. The junction had 8 bases not matched to a gene; V was cut back by 5 bases and J by 2 bases. The CDR3 extends over 14 amino acids. Germline V gene sequence: CDR1 DFQATT, CDR2 SNEGSKA (reference sequence). CDR3 DNA: TGCAGTGCTCCTTATTCGACAGGGCAAGAGACCCAGTACTTC. Protein: CSAPYSTGQETQYF.

This chain joins TRBV6-1 and TRBJ2-3, with 10 bases identical to TRBD2. CDR1 and CDR2 from the germline V gene are MNHNS and SASEGT. After removal of 5 bases from V and 4 bases from J, the junction contained 9 bases not matched to a gene. This CDR3 spans 16 amino acids. DNA for the CDR3: TGTGCCAGCAGTCCTTTGCTAGCGGGAGCCCCAGATACGCAGTATTTT. It codes for CASSPLLAGAPDTQYF.

The chain has TRBV12-3 or TRBV12-4 and TRBJ2-1; 11 bases are shared with TRBD2. The CDR3 sequence is 14 residues long. Germline trimming cut 6 bases from V and 7 bases from J; bases unmatched to any gene: 5. CDR3: CASRIAGGQNEQFF. The DNA of the CDR3 is TGTGCCAGCAGGATAGCGGGGGGGCAAAATGAGCAGTTCTTC.

The chain carries TRBV20-1 and TRBJ2-1; D remains unclear. The V gene's germline CDR1 is DFQATT and CDR2 SNEGSKA (reference sequence). The CDR3 extends over 15 amino acids. V lost 0 bases, J lost 12 bases, and 21 bases lay in between. The CDR3 DNA follows: TGCAGTGCTAGAGATGCAATAAGTACGACAACTGGGCAGTTCTTC. It encodes CSARDAISTTTGQFF.

V gene TRBV27 combines with J gene TRBJ2-3; tentative D call: TRBD2 (5 bases). Germline V lookup: CDR1 MNHEY, CDR2 SMNVEV (reference sequence). This CDR3 region has 15 residues. V was shortened by 5 bases and J by 1 base, with 13 bases between the two germline ends. The CDR3 nucleotides are TGTGCCAGCAGTCGACCGGGGATCGGCACAGATACGCAGTATTTT. Translating it yields CASSRPGIGTDTQYF.

This clonotype was found a few times. The genes are TRBV18 and TRBJ2-4, with 7 positions matching TRBD1. The CDR3 sequence is 15 residues long. The germline gives CDR1 KGHSH, CDR2 LQKENI. The V segment lost 0 bases and the J segment 6 bases; nucleotides outside the gene matches: 5. CDR3 in amino acids: CASSPPTGFGNIQYF. The DNA of the CDR3 is TGTGCCAGCTCACCACCGACAGGGTTTGGAAACATTCAGTACTTC.

This clonotype was seen a handful of times. The chain uses TRBV12-3 or TRBV12-4 and TRBJ2-1; possibly TRBD1 for D (6 bases). This CDR3 is built from 12 residues. V was pared by 6 bases and J by 9 bases, with 12 bases between. CDR3 sequence reads: CASSAGTLEQFF. In DNA form, the CDR3 reads TGTGCCAGCAGCGCCGGGACACTTGAGCAGTTCTTC.

The V call is TRBV20-1, the J call TRBJ1-5, with D unresolved. CDR3 size: 13 residues. The germline gives CDR1 DFQATT, CDR2 SNEGSKA (reference sequence). The V gene lost 4 bases and the J gene lost 0 bases, with 7 bases spanning the gap. This CDR3 is CSAISVSNQPQHF. CDR3 DNA sequence: TGCAGTGCTATTTCCGTTAGCAATCAGCCCCAGCATTTT.

V gene TRBV13 combines with J gene TRBJ1-6; D call uncertain. CDR1 PRHDT and CDR2 FYEKMQ come from the germline V gene (reference sequence). V dropped 7 bases and J dropped 10 bases, with 17 bases sitting between them. This CDR3 is 14 amino acids long. Here the CDR3 reads CASTRTSGRSPLHF. The CDR3 coding sequence is TGTGCCAGCACCCGGACCTCCGGAAGATCACCCCTCCACTTT.

Only a few counts were recorded for this clonotype. The genes are TRBV6-1 and TRBJ2-2; D gene ambiguous. The CDR3 has 13 amino acids. The ends were cut back, 4 bases at V and 5 bases at J, with 8 bases in the middle. From germline, CDR1 is MNHNS and CDR2 SASEGT. The CDR3 bases are TGTGCCAGCAGTGTAGGGTGGACCGGGGAGCTGTTTTTT. This sequence encodes CASSVGWTGELFF.

The chain has TRBV20-1 and TRBJ2-5, with D perhaps matching TRBD2 (6 bases). Germline V gene lookup returns CDR1 DFQATT and CDR2 SNEGSKA (reference sequence). The length of the CDR3 is 13 residues. The V gene lost 5 bases and the J gene lost 2 bases, with 12 bases spanning the gap. The CDR3 protein is CSAGRTIQETQYF. The CDR3 DNA reads TGCAGTGCTGGTAGGACTATACAAGAGACCCAGTACTTC.

This clonotype was counted between two and nine times. The chain couples TRBV6-1 to TRBJ1-5; D is ambiguous. Germline V lookup: CDR1 MNHNS, CDR2 SASEGT. Between the trimmed V and J ends, which lost 6 bases and 0 bases, there was a span of 12 bases. CDR3 length: 15 amino acids. In DNA, the CDR3 is TGTGCCAGCAGGGAGGGCGGATATAGCAATCAGCCCCAGCATTTT. This sequence encodes CASREGGYSNQPQHF.